These 15 T cell receptor beta chains were all obtained from the same sample, sequenced in a study of blood T cell repertoires in COVID-19. The method was immunoSEQ multiplex PCR; TCRdb's version includes in-frame clones alone and lacks a portion of them. The repertoire holds some 100,000 clones, with approximately 91% as singletons. The sample consisted of peripheral blood. Source of these receptors: a man between 60 and 75 years old with acute or convalescent COVID-19.

The CDR3 DNA is TGTGCCGGAGGGACAGGGGTAAGTCAGCCCCAGCATTTT. The encoded protein is CAGGTGVSQPQHF. V usage is TRBV19 and J usage is TRBJ1-5; TRBD1 matches at 10 bases. The V gene's germline CDR1 is LNHDA and CDR2 SQIVND (reference sequence). Germline trimming cut 11 bases from V and 6 bases from J; bases unmatched to any gene: 7. The CDR3 runs 13 residues.

This chain links TRBV29-1 with TRBJ2-2, with TRBD1 as a possible D gene (5 bases). Germline assignment: CDR1 SQVTM and CDR2 ANQGSEA. This CDR3 has 15 residues. V was clipped by 6 bases and J by 3 bases, with 17 bases between them. DNA of the CDR3: TGCAGCGTCAGACTTGGGGCGGTGGACACCGGGGAGCTGTTTTTT. It codes for CSVRLGAVDTGELFF.

The chain recombines TRBV19 with TRBJ2-5; 7 bases match TRBD2. The V and J ends lost 5 bases and 5 bases, in that order; junction bases with no gene match: 14. Germline CDR1 is LNHDA and CDR2 is SQIVND (reference sequence). This CDR3 region has 16 residues. CDR3 sequence: CASSPGEGQIWETQYF. As DNA, the CDR3 is TGTGCCAGTAGTCCCGGGGAGGGCCAGATCTGGGAGACCCAGTACTTC.

The chain combines TRBV7-8 with TRBJ1-5, with D perhaps matching TRBD1 (5 bases). Trimming removed 1 base at V and 3 bases at J, with 13 bases between. Germline loops: CDR1 SGHVS, CDR2 FQNEAQ. The CDR3 has 16 residues. CDR3 DNA: TGTGCCAGCAGCTTAGATAGGGGTCCCTACAATCAGCCCCAGCATTTT. Translation: CASSLDRGPYNQPQHF.

This rearrangement joins TRBV4-1 to TRBJ2-1; 9 nucleotides line up with TRBD2. Germline V gene lookup returns CDR1 MGHRA and CDR2 YSYEKL. This CDR3 comprises 14 residues. Trimming cost V 6 bases and J 5 bases; bases outside gene matches: 5. The CDR3 coding sequence is TGCGCCAGCAGTTCTAGCGGGATAAACAATGAGCAGTTCTTC. It codes for CASSSSGINNEQFF.

The chain joins TRBV10-3 to TRBJ2-3; TRBD1 might be the D (6 bases). The CDR3 is 14 amino acids. V lost 11 bases, J lost 1 base, and 16 bases lay in between. Germline CDR1 is ENHRY and CDR2 is SYGVKD. DNA for the CDR3: TGTGCCGCCAGGGGATCCGGACGCACAGATACGCAGTATTTT. Its protein is CAARGSGRTDTQYF.

This CDR3 is CASGRRGLVDNEQFF. For the CDR3, the DNA is TGCGCCAGCGGCCGGCGTGGACTAGTTGACAATGAGCAGTTCTTC. The rearrangement joins TRBV5-1 to TRBJ2-1, with TRBD2 matching 7 bases. J was trimmed by 5 bases and V by 7 bases; bases with no gene match: 12. The CDR3 spans 15 residues. Germline V gene lookup returns CDR1 SGHRS and CDR2 YFSETQ.

The rearrangement links TRBV5-1 to TRBJ2-2; 8 bases match TRBD2. Unmatched junction bases numbered 5, after V lost 0 bases and J lost 7 bases. CDR1 and CDR2 (germline): SGHRS, YFSETQ. The CDR3 is 15 residues long. CDR3 region: CASSLGLARNGELFF. CDR3 in DNA: TGCGCCAGCAGCTTGGGACTAGCGAGAAACGGGGAGCTGTTTTTT.

This chain uses TRBV6-5 with TRBJ2-2; 8 bases are a match to TRBD1. The J segment lost 7 bases and the V segment lost 5 bases, leaving 6 bases of the junction unmatched. Germline loops: CDR1 MNHEY, CDR2 SVGAGI. The CDR3 totals 14 residues. CDR3 sequence (DNA): TGTGCCAGCAGTCAGGACAGGGCTGGCGGGGAGCTGTTTTTT. It translates to CASSQDRAGGELFF.

The chain recombines TRBV3-1 (or the pseudogene TRBV3-2) with TRBJ1-3; D is ambiguous. Between the trimmed V and J ends, which lost 0 bases and 0 bases, there was a span of 6 bases. The CDR3 runs 15 residues. Germline CDR1 and CDR2: LGHDT and YNNKEL (reference sequence). Written as DNA, the CDR3 is TGTGCCAGCAGCCAAGAAACCGGCTCTGGAAACACCATATATTTT. Amino acid sequence: CASSQETGSGNTIYF.

This rearrangement joins TRBV5-4 to TRBJ2-1, with D possibly TRBD2 on 6 matching bases. Trimming stripped 4 bases from V and 8 bases from J, with 13 bases between. The CDR3 runs to 13 residues. CDR1 and CDR2 (germline): SGHNT, YYREEE (reference sequence). The CDR3 protein is CASSPNREHEQFF. The CDR3 DNA sequence: TGTGCCAGCAGCCCCAACCGGGAGCATGAGCAGTTCTTC.

The DNA for the CDR3 is TGTGCTAGTGGACCAATAGCGGGAGGTGAGCAGTTCTTC. Protein sequence: CASGPIAGGEQFF. The gene calls are TRBV12-5 and TRBJ2-1, with 10 bases lining up with TRBD2. The germline CDR1 and CDR2 sequences are LGHNT and FRNRAP. V gave up 6 bases and J gave up 9 bases; unmatched junction bases: 5. The CDR3 consists of 13 residues.

This chain links TRBV24-1 with TRBJ2-5; D unresolved. The length of the CDR3 is 15 residues. Germline V gene sequence: CDR1 KGHDR, CDR2 SFDVKD. Trimming stripped 4 bases from V and 1 base from J, with 12 bases between. CDR3 nucleotides: TGTGCCACCAGTGACCCTACTCCGGGCCAAGAGACCCAGTACTTC. Translated: CATSDPTPGQETQYF.

The chain carries TRBV30 and TRBJ2-2; D might be TRBD1 (7 bases). Looked up from germline, CDR1 is GTSNPN and CDR2 is SVGIG (reference sequence). The CDR3 length is 16 residues. CDR3 bases: TGTCCCCATAAACGGTGCGGCAGGGGGGACACCGGGGAGCTGTTTTTT. Translation gives CPHKRCGRGDTGELFF. The whole variable domain, remainder taken from reference TRBV30 and TRBJ2-2, is SQTIHQWPATLVQPVGSPLSLECTVEGTSNPNLYWYRQAAGRGLQLLFYSVGIGQISSEVPQNLSASRPQDRQFILSSKKLLLSDSGFYLCPHKRCGRGDTGELFFGEGSRLTVL.

This CDR3 reads CASTAGGLAGAGELFF. In DNA, the CDR3 is TGTGCCAGTACCGCAGGGGGACTAGCGGGAGCCGGGGAGCTGTTTTTT. This rearrangement joins TRBV19 to TRBJ2-2; the match to TRBD2 covers 14 bases. This CDR3 is built from 16 residues. Germline CDR1 is LNHDA and CDR2 is SQIVND (reference sequence). J gave up 6 bases and V 7 bases, and 7 bases lay outside the gene matches.